These T cell receptor beta chains were read from a single sample in a study of vaccination and CD4 T cells after COVID-19. TCRdb analysed the PCR reads with MiXCR anew, one entry per CDR3 protein. The table has roughly 3,900 distinct CDR3 sequences, 21% seen once. Which antigens these TCRs recognize remains unknown. Material for sequencing was CD4+ T cells from blood, cultured in vitro. The receptors derive from a human donor who had recovered from COVID-19. Each CDR3 is given with its conserved first and last residue. The D gene is left open where the match is weak. Clone size, where shown, is once, few, many, or a class for clones that have expanded.

abundance	v_gene	d_gene	j_gene	CDR3nt	CDR3aa
medium-sized	TRBV11-2	TRBD2	TRBJ2-7	TGTGCCAGCAGCTTAGAAACTAGCGGCTCCTACGAGCAGTACTTC	CASSLETSGSYEQYF
.	TRBV7-3	TRBD2	TRBJ2-3	TGTGCCAGCAGCTTATGGTCGCTAGCGGGGGGGACAGATACGCAGTATTTT	CASSLWSLAGGTDTQYF
few	TRBV9	.	TRBJ2-7	TGTGCCAGCAGCGTAGGCGGTGGGCGGGGGCCGAAGGGCGAGCAGTACTTC	CASSVGGGRGPKGEQYF
.	TRBV4-2	TRBD2	TRBJ2-3	TGTGCCAGAAGCCCCGGGACTAGCGGGGGGGCCGCGAATACGCAGTATTTT	CARSPGTSGGAANTQYF
few	TRBV25-1	.	TRBJ1-1	TGTGCCAGCAGTCGGCTTGGGGACACTGAAGCTTTCTTT	CASSRLGDTEAFF
few	TRBV27	.	TRBJ1-4	TGTGCCAGTAGCTCCAGGGGATCTAATGAAAAACTGTTTTTT	CASSSRGSNEKLFF
few	TRBV10-3	.	TRBJ1-1	TGTGCCATCAGTGGACAGGTGAACACTGAAGCTTTCTTT	CAISGQVNTEAFF
.	TRBV19	.	TRBJ2-1	TGTGCCAGTAGTATAGATGGTAGCGGCTCCTACAATGAGCAGTTCTTC	CASSIDGSGSYNEQFF
few	TRBV10-3	.	TRBJ2-7	TGTGCCATCAGTGTTCGAGGGCAGGGCAGCTCCTACGAGCAGTACTTC	CAISVRGQGSSYEQYF
medium-sized	TRBV20-1	.	TRBJ2-7	TGCAGTGCCTACAGCCAGGGCAAGATATCCTACGAGCAGTACTTC	CSAYSQGKISYEQYF
few	TRBV20-1	.	TRBJ1-1	TGCAGCCCACAAGAGGAGATGAACACTGAAGCTTTCTTT	CSPQEEMNTEAFF
.	TRBV9	TRBD2	TRBJ2-1	TGTGCCAGCAGCCCCCGGACTAGCGGGTACAATGAGCAGTTCTTC	CASSPRTSGYNEQFF
few	TRBV5-4	.	TRBJ1-3	TGTGCCAGCAGCCCGGAGGTGATGCGCTCTGGAAACACCATATATTTT	CASSPEVMRSGNTIYF
few	TRBV7-2	TRBD2	TRBJ2-5	TGTGCCAGCAGCTTAGGCGCGGGGGGTGGTCGGGCCCAGTACTTC	CASSLGAGGGRAQYF
.	TRBV15	TRBD1	TRBJ1-6	TGTGCCACCAGCTTTACAGGGGAGTCACCCCTCCACTTT	CATSFTGESPLHF
medium-sized	TRBV20-1	.	TRBJ2-5	TGCAGTGCTAGCCCCTTCGGAGGGGAAGAGACCCAGTACTTC	CSASPFGGEETQYF
.	TRBV6-2/TRBV6-3	TRBD1	TRBJ1-2	TGTGCCAGCAGACTTACAGGGGGCTATGGCTACACCTTC	CASRLTGGYGYTF
.	TRBV6-5	.	TRBJ1-1	TGTGCCAGCAGTTTTCGGCAGGGCTCGGTTGAAGCTTTCTTT	CASSFRQGSVEAFF
medium-sized	TRBV6-1	.	TRBJ1-3	TGTGCCAGCAGTGAATCCTTGCTGGGCAGCGCGTCTGGAAACACCATATATTTT	CASSESLLGSASGNTIYF
few	TRBV14	TRBD1	TRBJ1-6	TGTGCCAGCAGCTCGGGACAGGGTTATTCACCCCTCCACTTT	CASSSGQGYSPLHF
medium-sized	TRBV5-1	TRBD2	TRBJ2-5	TGCGCCAGCAGCTTGGTCCCGCTGTCTAGCGGGGGGGAAGAGACCCAGTACTTC	CASSLVPLSSGGEETQYF
.	TRBV30	.	TRBJ2-5	TGTGCCTGGAGTGTGGCATTGCGGTCGGAGATCCAGTACTTC	CAWSVALRSEIQYF
.	TRBV6-1	TRBD1	TRBJ2-2	TGTGCCAGCACGTCCGGGACAGGGGGCAACACCGGGGAGCTGTTTTTT	CASTSGTGGNTGELFF
.	TRBV6-1	.	TRBJ1-2	TGTGCCAGCGGACGAAATCGGGGCTACACCTTC	CASGRNRGYTF
.	TRBV19	.	TRBJ1-5	TGTGCCAGTAGTCCCCCCCGGGACAAAGCGTGGATGCAGCCCCAGCATTTT	CASSPPRDKAWMQPQHF
.	TRBV5-1	TRBD1	TRBJ1-4	TGCGCCAGCAGCGAGGGACAGGGCTGGAAAAAACTGTTTTTT	CASSEGQGWKKLFF
.	TRBV20-1	TRBD2	TRBJ2-7	TGCAGTGCTAGAAAGGCTAGCGGGGGGGCGTACGAGCAGTACTTC	CSARKASGGAYEQYF
.	TRBV6-1	.	TRBJ2-5	TGTGCCAGCAGTCGGGGAAACAGGAACCAAGAGACCCAGTACTTC	CASSRGNRNQETQYF
few	TRBV6-4	.	TRBJ2-2	TGTGCCGGAGGGACGCCTCCGAACACCGGGGAGCTGTTTTTT	CAGGTPPNTGELFF
.	TRBV12-3/TRBV12-4	.	TRBJ2-5	TGTGCCAGCAGTGCCCAAGAGACCCAGTACTTC	CASSAQETQYF
.	TRBV9	.	TRBJ2-2	TGTGCCAGCAGCACCCCAACCAACACCGGGGAGCTGTTTTTT	CASSTPTNTGELFF
.	TRBV12-3/TRBV12-4	.	TRBJ2-5	TGTGCCAGCAGACGCGGGCAGACCCAGTACTTC	CASRRGQTQYF
medium-sized	TRBV30	.	TRBJ1-1	TGTGCCTGGAACTTACAGGGGAACACTGAAGCTTTCTTT	CAWNLQGNTEAFF
.	TRBV4-1	.	TRBJ1-2	TGCGCCAGCAGCCAAGTGGACATGGGCCTACCGGGTGGGGGCTACACCTTC	CASSQVDMGLPGGGYTF
.	TRBV18	TRBD1	TRBJ1-6	TGTGCCAGCTCACCACGGACAGGGGCTTATTCACCCCTCCACTTT	CASSPRTGAYSPLHF
.	TRBV14	.	TRBJ2-4	TGTGCCAGCAGCCTGACTAGTTTTTCAAACATTCAGTACTTC	CASSLTSFSNIQYF
medium-sized	TRBV5-1	TRBD1	TRBJ1-2	TGCGCCAGCAGCTTGACAGGGGGTGTTGAGGGCTACACCTTC	CASSLTGGVEGYTF
.	TRBV6-1	TRBD1	TRBJ2-4	TGTGCCAGCAGTGAAGTTCCGAGGATACAGGGGAAGTCTTCCAAAAACATTCAGTACTTC	CASSEVPRIQGKSSKNIQYF
few	TRBV6-2/TRBV6-3	TRBD2	TRBJ2-7	TGTGCCAGCAGTTACGGGACTAGCTACGAGCAGTACTTC	CASSYGTSYEQYF
.	TRBV7-2	.	TRBJ2-7	TGTGCCAGCAGCTTGAAAGGGACGAACCTCTACGAGCAGTACTTC	CASSLKGTNLYEQYF
.	TRBV20-1	.	TRBJ1-2	TGCAGTGCTCGCGATGGAGGGGTTGTTGGCTACACCTTC	CSARDGGVVGYTF
few	TRBV10-1	TRBD1	TRBJ2-4	TGCGCCAGCAGTGGGGGACAGGGGAACGCCAAAAACATTCAGTACTTC	CASSGGQGNAKNIQYF
large	TRBV2	.	TRBJ1-6	TGTGCCAGCAAGCACAGGGAAAATTCACCCCTCCACTTT	CASKHRENSPLHF
.	TRBV5-7	TRBD2	TRBJ2-3	TGTGCCAGCAATCAAGCGGGGGGGTCAGATACGCAGTATTTT	CASNQAGGSDTQYF
.	TRBV18	.	TRBJ1-1	TGTGCCAGCTCACTGGCGGAGGTTGAAGCTTTCTTT	CASSLAEVEAFF
few	TRBV20-1	.	TRBJ1-5	TGCAGTGCTAGAGATCGCAAGGGTGCAGAGCCCCAGCATTTT	CSARDRKGAEPQHF
.	TRBV6-1	.	TRBJ1-2	TGTGCCAGCAAGGACTATGGCTACACCTTC	CASKDYGYTF
few	TRBV6-5	TRBD1	TRBJ1-3	TGTGCCAGCAGTTCAATGGGGACAGGGGGAAACACCATATATTTT	CASSSMGTGGNTIYF
.	TRBV14	.	TRBJ2-5	TGTGCCAGCAGCCCCCGACTAGTTCCCTCTGGGACCCAGTACTTC	CASSPRLVPSGTQYF
medium-sized	TRBV2	.	TRBJ2-3	TGTGCCAGCTCCCCCTGGGGGTCCCACACAGATACGCAGTATTTT	CASSPWGSHTDTQYF
.	TRBV19	.	TRBJ2-5	TGTGCCAGTAGTTTTACCTGGGGGTCTGAGACCCAGTACTTC	CASSFTWGSETQYF
.	TRBV5-1	.	TRBJ2-5	TGCGCCAGCAGCTTAAGACTTAGCGCCCAAGAGACCCAGTACTTC	CASSLRLSAQETQYF
few	TRBV5-4	TRBD1	TRBJ2-5	TGTGCCAGCAGCTCCCGGTCGACAGGGCTGGGGACCCAGTACTTC	CASSSRSTGLGTQYF
.	TRBV2	.	TRBJ2-7	TGTGCCAGCAGCTCGCACGTGGACAGCTACGAGCAGTACTTC	CASSSHVDSYEQYF
.	TRBV6-1	.	TRBJ2-7	TGTGCCAGCAGACAGAAGGGACCGTCTACCTACGAGCAGTACTTC	CASRQKGPSTYEQYF
.	TRBV19	TRBD2	TRBJ2-2	TGTGCCAGTAGTAAGCCTCCCAAACTAGCGGGCGTTGGCACCGGGGAGCTGTTTTTT	CASSKPPKLAGVGTGELFF
few	TRBV9	.	TRBJ1-6	TGTGCCAGCAGCGTGAGGGATAATTCACCCCTCCACTTT	CASSVRDNSPLHF
few	TRBV5-8	TRBD1	TRBJ1-5	TGTGCCAGCAGCTTCGCAGGGGGCGGCTTCCCTTTAGAGCCCCAGCATTTT	CASSFAGGGFPLEPQHF
few	TRBV18	.	TRBJ1-2	TGTGCCAGCTCACTACAATATGGCTACACCTTC	CASSLQYGYTF
.	TRBV6-1	.	TRBJ2-7	TGTGCCAGCAGTGAGGTGGGCGAGCAGTACTTC	CASSEVGEQYF